The T cell receptor (beta chain) under discussion was sequenced for a study of T-cell reconstitution after alpha-beta-depleted transplantation in children. Germline assignment: CDR1 SGHRS and CDR2 YFSETQ. Trimming took 4 bases from V and 0 from J; bases not matched to a gene: 5. The CDR3 runs 15 residues. In this sample, this clonotype turned up a few times. Using unique molecular identifiers, the investigators prepared the TCRbeta library. TCRdb re-called the PCR reads through MiXCR, storing one row per CDR3 protein. The sample contains about 360,000 distinct CDR3 sequences, about an eighth of which appear only once.

The TCR comes from a human donor who donated a stem cell graft to a child with Fanconi anemia. The rearrangement links TRBV5-1 to TRBJ2-7, with 9 nucleotides matching TRBD2. The sample consisted of PBMCs, taken from the stem cell graft. CDR3 protein: CASSPSTSGSYEQYF. The CDR3 DNA is TGCGCCAGCAGCCCGTCGACTAGCGGCTCCTACGAGCAGTACTTC. The whole variable domain, filled in from reference TRBV5-1 and TRBJ2-7, reads KAGVTQTPRYLIKTRGQQVTLSCSPISGHRSVSWYQQTPGQGLQFLFEYFSETQRNKGNFPGRFSGRQFSNSRSEMNVSTLELGDSALYLCASSPSTSGSYEQYFGPGTRLTVT.